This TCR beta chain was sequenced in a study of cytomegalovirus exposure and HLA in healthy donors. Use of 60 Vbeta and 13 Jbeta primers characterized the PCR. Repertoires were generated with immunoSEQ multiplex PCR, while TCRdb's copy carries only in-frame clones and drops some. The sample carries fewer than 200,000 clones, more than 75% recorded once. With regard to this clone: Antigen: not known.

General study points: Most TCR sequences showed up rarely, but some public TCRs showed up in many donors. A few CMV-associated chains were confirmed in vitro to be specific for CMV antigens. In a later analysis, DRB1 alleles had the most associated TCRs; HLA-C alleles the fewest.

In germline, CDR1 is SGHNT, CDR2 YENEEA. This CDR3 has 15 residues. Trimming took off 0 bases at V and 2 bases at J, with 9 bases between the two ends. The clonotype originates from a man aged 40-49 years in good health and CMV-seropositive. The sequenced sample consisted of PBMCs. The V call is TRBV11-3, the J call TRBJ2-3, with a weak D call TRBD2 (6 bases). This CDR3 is CASSLDGGNTDTQYF. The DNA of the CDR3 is TGTGCCAGCAGCTTAGATGGCGGGAACACAGATACGCAGTATTTT.